This paragraph reports one TCR beta chain. Its antigen remains unidentified. The data stem from a study of beta chain features in type 1 diabetes. Study at large: Taken together, all samples contributed 107,917,701 examined sorted cells.

What was sequenced were expressed TCRB transcripts, since all of the isolated RNA had been reverse transcribed. Repertoires were generated with immunoSEQ multiplex PCR, while TCRdb's copy carries only in-frame clones and drops some. The sample carries a few hundred thousand clones, roughly 12% recorded once. Overall study findings and caveats: Fewer insertions but more deletions were seen at VDJ junctions in type 1 diabetes patients. There was a possibility that cDNA sequencing over-represented cells with high TCR expression. There was a moderate but significant shortening of TCRB CDR3s in all four CD4+ subsets of Type 1 diabetes patients.

Germline trimming cut 1 base from V and 3 bases from J; bases unmatched to any gene: 5. Germline V gene sequence: CDR1 SGHAT, CDR2 FQNNGV. The CDR3 runs 15 residues. The V gene is TRBV11-2, the J gene TRBJ1-2; 7 nucleotides agree with TRBD1. The TCR sequence derives from a woman aged 18-29 years with type 1 diabetes. The sample consisted of naive CD4+ T cells from blood. The CDR3 coding sequence is TGTGCCAGCAGCTTAGCCTTGGGACAGCACTATGGCTACACCTTC. The encoded protein is CASSLALGQHYGYTF.